What follows is one TCR beta chain and its context. This clonotype occurred many times. No antigen is known for it. No much larger clone is present one base from it, and per-base qualities are unavailable. The library was generated by multiplex PCR. Instrument on record: Illumina HiSeq 4000. iRepertoire HTBI primers and Arm-PCR amplification of CDR3 regions were used to construct TCR beta libraries. Before sequencing, the PCR products went through gel purification. From the authors' description of their analysis: Gene usage analysis of CDR3 amino acid clonotypes relied on the 60 or so TRBV and more than twelve TRBJ segments identified across samples. COPE and FqMerger were used to merge filtered high-quality paired reads into contigs. BLAST was used to align contigs to the IMGT TRBV, TRBD and TRBJ reference genes, and CDR3 was defined following IMGT. Any clonotype with a frequency above 0.1% was counted as a highly expanded clone. Shannon entropy was used to measure repertoire diversity, and the Gini coefficient was used to measure V-J evenness. Public clonotypes were defined as clonotypes shared by more than one individual. Starting from the raw public reads, TCRdb applied fastp trimming at Q25, assembled clones with MiXCR and retained in-frame beta chains. For every CDR3 protein sequence, its rows merge into one entry that carries the most common genes and DNA. The V and J calls come from TCRdb's annotation, not from the publication. Within this sample are about 400,000 distinct CDR3 sequences, with around 20% of them counted one time only. Less than 25% of the sample lies in the top ten.

Read against the paper, the sample's time point label means: persistent/refractory GD, antithyroid drugs over 5 years with positive TRAb. For both TCR sequencing and RNA sequencing, RNA was extracted from PBMCs in TRIzol. The diagnosis of Graves' disease followed American Thyroid Association guidelines. Patients were recruited from an endocrinology department in Xi'an, China. Each patient gave about 8.1 milliliters of peripheral blood, collected in an EDTA anticoagulant tube. Ficoll Paque Plus density gradient separation was used to isolate PBMCs, and no further T cell sorting was done. An Agilent 2100 Bioanalyzer and agarose gel were used to check RNA quality, and a NanoDrop 2000 was used to measure RNA concentration. This specimen belongs to a study of regulatory T cells in long-lasting Graves disease (dated by TCRdb to the early 2020s). Study-level background: Persistent Graves' disease was defined as persistently positive TSH receptor autoantibodies together with antithyroid drug treatment for over 5 years. Peripheral blood TCR sequencing and RNA sequencing compared persistent Graves' disease patients with newly diagnosed Graves' disease patients. The study took place in China and was registered as a clinical trial. A total of approximately 35 samples were covered by TCR sequencing, comprising about 13 persistent and around 20 newly diagnosed Graves' disease patients. Antithyroid drugs had been taken for about 10.3 years on average by persistent Graves' disease patients in the clinical cohort. The research as a whole found: The authors acknowledged the small sample size as a limitation that may reduce accuracy. Lower TCR Shannon entropy and fewer highly expanded clones were observed in persistent Graves' disease patients than in newly diagnosed patients, which suggested clonal expansion. Only the TCR beta chain was sequenced and analyzed. Patients with persistent disease shared more public clonotypes (roughly 2,900) than newly diagnosed patients did (about 970). Peripheral blood alone was examined, since thyroid tissue, which constituted the primary lesion, could not be accessed.

Source: peripheral blood mononuclear cells (PBMCs), taken when the disease was refractory, from a patient treated with antithyroid drugs. The sequence was collected from a female donor with Graves disease.

At the DNA level, the sequence is TGTGCCAGCAGTCAGGGGGCGAGTGGAAATCAGCCCCAGCATTTT. Protein translation: CASSQGASGNQPQHF. In this chain, TRBV6-1 is recombined with TRBJ1-5; TRBD1 agrees with 8 junctional bases. The CDR3 holds 15 amino acids from the cysteine to the phenylalanine. The CDR3 DNA has 45 bases and is translated from base 1. The CDR1 and CDR2 encoded by the germline V gene are MNHNS and SASEGT. Trimmed from V: 5 bases; trimmed from J: 4 bases; junction bases lacking a gene match: 7.